This T cell receptor (beta chain) was sequenced for a study of blood T cell repertoires in COVID-19. Study-wide background: The study drew acute and convalescent COVID-19 samples from the United States, Italy and Spain. PBMCs, B-cell-depleted T cells, or T cells provided the cDNA or gDNA that made up the material.

Using immunoSEQ multiplex PCR, the repertoire was profiled, and TCRdb retains in-frame clones only, with some absent. The data contain roughly 49,000 clones, roughly nine tenths of them singletons. The V end was cut by 5 bases, the J end by 7 bases, with 8 bases between. The CDR3 runs to 12 residues. CDR1 and CDR2 (germline): SEHNR, FQNEAQ (reference sequence). The genes are TRBV7-9 and TRBJ1-4; D remains unclear. This receptor was obtained from a human donor in a cohort sampled during active COVID-19. The sample comprised peripheral blood. The CDR3 nucleotides read TGTGCCAGCAGCCCACGAGGTGAAAAACTGTTTTTT. Translation: CASSPRGEKLFF.